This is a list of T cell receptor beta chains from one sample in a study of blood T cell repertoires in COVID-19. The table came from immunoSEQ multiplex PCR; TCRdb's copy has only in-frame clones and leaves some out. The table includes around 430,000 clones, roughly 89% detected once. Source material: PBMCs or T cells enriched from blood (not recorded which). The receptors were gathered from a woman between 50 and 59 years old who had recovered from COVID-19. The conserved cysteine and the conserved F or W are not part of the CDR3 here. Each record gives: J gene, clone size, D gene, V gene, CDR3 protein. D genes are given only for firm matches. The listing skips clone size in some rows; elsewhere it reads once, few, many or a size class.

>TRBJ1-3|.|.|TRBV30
AWAVGAGGNTIY
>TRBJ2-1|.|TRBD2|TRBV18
ASSLSAGLAYNEQF
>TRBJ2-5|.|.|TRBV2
AVGTLGETQY
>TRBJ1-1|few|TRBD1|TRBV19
ASSILKGQGATEAF
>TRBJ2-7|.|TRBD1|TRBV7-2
ASSLVPRQGSEQY
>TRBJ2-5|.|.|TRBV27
ASGYSGAQY
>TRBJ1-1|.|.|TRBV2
ASSFDITEAF
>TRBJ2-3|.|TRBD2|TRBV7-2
ASSLFTGGETDTQY
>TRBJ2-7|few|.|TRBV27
ASSLRVSDPSYEQY
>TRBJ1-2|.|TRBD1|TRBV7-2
ASSLSTGARYGYT
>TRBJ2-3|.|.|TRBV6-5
ASRDPGLDAYTQY
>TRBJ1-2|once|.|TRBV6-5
ASSYGLGASGYGYT
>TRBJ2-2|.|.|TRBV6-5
ASSYTAGATGELF
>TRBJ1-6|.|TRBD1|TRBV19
ASSTSGTGGVSSPLH
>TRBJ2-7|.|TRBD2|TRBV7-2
ASSFFLAGDSYEQY
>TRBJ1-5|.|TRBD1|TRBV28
ASRPGTGSQPQH
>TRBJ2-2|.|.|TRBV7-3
ASSLGYPNTGELF
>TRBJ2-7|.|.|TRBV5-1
ASSLGGGSYEQY
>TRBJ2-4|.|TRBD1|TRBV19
ASSWGTGERKNIQY
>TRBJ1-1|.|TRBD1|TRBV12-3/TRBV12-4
ASSFEQGAPAF
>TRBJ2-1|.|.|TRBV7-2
ASSPRGGRKDNEQF
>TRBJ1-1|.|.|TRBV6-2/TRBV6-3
ASSYVRAGRRSEAF
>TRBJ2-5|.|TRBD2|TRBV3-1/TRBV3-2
ASRLAGAGETQY
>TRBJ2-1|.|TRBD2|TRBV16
ASSQSRAGGTNEQF
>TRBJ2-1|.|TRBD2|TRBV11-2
ASSSEGQRGYNEQF
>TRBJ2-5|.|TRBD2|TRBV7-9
ASSLPPSGLERYQETQY
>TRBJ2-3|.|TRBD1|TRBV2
AGQDRGSWDTQY
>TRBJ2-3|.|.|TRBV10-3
ATRRGAVDTQY
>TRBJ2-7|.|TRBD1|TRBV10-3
AIGTGVNHEQY
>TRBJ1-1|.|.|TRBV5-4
ASSPRGGETGAF
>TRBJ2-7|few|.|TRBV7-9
ASSPHNSYEQY
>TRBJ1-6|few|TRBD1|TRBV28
ASSTVGQGPSPLH
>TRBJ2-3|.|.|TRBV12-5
ASGNGGPDTQY
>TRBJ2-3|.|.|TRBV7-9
ASSRGMRTDTQY
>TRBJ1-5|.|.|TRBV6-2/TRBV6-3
ASSYDRNQPQH
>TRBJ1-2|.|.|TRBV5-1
ASSIDRYGYT
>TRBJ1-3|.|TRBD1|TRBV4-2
ASSQDSDRVFGNTIY